This T cell receptor (beta chain) was identified in a study of blood T cell repertoires in COVID-19. Across the study: COVID-19 samples, acute and convalescent, were from the United States, Italy and Spain.

Trimming removed 1 base from V and 3 bases from J, with 10 bases in between. Per the germline V gene, CDR1 is SGHTA and CDR2 is FQGNSA. The CDR3 sequence is 14 residues long. Authors' data handling: How many nucleated cells were present was estimated from reference gene primer amplification. Clones were sequenced by immunoSEQ multiplex PCR, and TCRdb holds only the in-frame ones, with some missing. That table supplies the V and J calls and clone size; D and trimming were determined from the DNA. In the table there are approximately 430,000 clones, approximately 90% of which are singletons. V and J are TRBV7-2 and TRBJ2-7; TRBD2 might be the D (5 bases). The receptor's source is a woman under 40 with active or convalescent COVID-19. Specimen: peripheral blood. Here the CDR3 reads CASSLDPGIYEQYF. The CDR3 nucleotides are TGTGCCAGCAGCTTAGACCCGGGAATCTACGAGCAGTACTTC.